The clone carrying this TCR beta chain was observed a handful of times. Its specificity is unknown. This sample is part of a study of cytomegalovirus exposure and HLA in healthy donors. The CDR3 has 16 residues. From germline, CDR1 is MGHRA and CDR2 YSYEKL. Trimming removed 5 bases from V and 4 bases from J, with 18 bases in between. The PCR was carried out with 60 Vbeta primers and 13 Jbeta primers. Sequencing was performed with immunoSEQ multiplex PCR; in TCRdb, only in-frame clones are kept and a portion is missing. The sample includes 110,000 to 150,000 clones, around 79% of them seen just once. Study-wide points: Later analysis indicated greater clonal expansion among HLA-associated TCR beta chains than among equally common other chains. An analysis done earlier found most TCR beta V segments productive about 87% or about 30% of the time.

The chain has TRBV4-1 and TRBJ2-1; TRBD2 is a possible D gene (5 bases). This receptor was identified in a female donor in good health and CMV-seronegative. Sequencing used PBMCs. CDR3 bases: TGCGCCAGCAGCATTAGCGAGGTCGGGAAGTACAATGAGCAGTTCTTC. Translated: CASSISEVGKYNEQFF.